Reported below is one T cell receptor beta chain. As yet, its antigen is unknown. The CDR3 is 15 residues long. V was trimmed by 0 bases and J by 1 base, leaving 9 bases between them. The germline CDR1 and CDR2 sequences are MGHRA and YSYEKL. The data belong to a study of shared clonotypes between healthy human individuals. A roughly 200 ng quantity of DNA, about 30,000 T cell genomes, went into the sorted-subset replicate PCRs. TCRdb's table, derived via immunoSEQ multiplex PCR, lists solely in-frame clones and lacks some. The top ten clones hold under 0.15% of a sample with some 2.1 million clones, 85% to 95% of them seen once. Overall study results and limits: A handful of donors held about 5.1% of naive CD4 clonotypes in common.

The J gene is TRBJ2-5, the V gene TRBV4-1; D may match TRBD1 or TRBD2 (6 bases each). Sequenced input: naive CD4+ T cells sorted from blood. Subset defined: CD45RA+ positively selected. The clonotype originates from a man between 18 and 29 years old in good health. CDR3 protein: CASSQEGGLQETQYF. The CDR3, as DNA: TGCGCCAGCAGCCAAGAAGGGGGGCTCCAAGAGACCCAGTACTTC.